A single sample gave rise to the 4 T cell receptor beta chains below, sequenced in a study of blood T cell repertoires in COVID-19. The table came from immunoSEQ multiplex PCR; TCRdb's copy has only in-frame clones and leaves some out. The sample records around 310,000 clones, over 80% being singletons. Sample: PBMCs or T cells enriched from blood (not recorded which). Receptor source: a man younger than 40 who had recovered from COVID-19.

The CDR3 nucleotides are TGTGCCAGTACCGCAACAGGGGGCGGGGACACTGAAGCTTTCTTT. It encodes CASTATGGGDTEAFF. The rearrangement joins TRBV28 to TRBJ1-1; TRBD1 matches at 9 bases. The CDR3 sequence is 15 residues long. Germline-derived CDR1 and CDR2 are MDHEN and SYDVKM. Trimming removed 9 bases from V and 3 bases from J; junction bases left unmatched: 11.

The table lists this clone with a count of one. This rearrangement joins TRBV24-1 to TRBJ1-2, with 10 bases fitting TRBD1. V gave up 4 bases and J gave up 8 bases; unmatched junction bases: 3. From germline, CDR1 is KGHDR and CDR2 SFDVKD. This CDR3 spans 13 amino acids. The CDR3 nucleotides are TGTGCCACCAGTGAGACAGGGGGCCGGGGCTACACCTTC. It translates to CATSETGGRGYTF.

The chain employs TRBV28 and TRBJ1-5; maybe TRBD1 (6 bases). This CDR3 comprises 15 residues. Trimming pared 1 base from V and 2 bases from J, leaving 9 bases between. The germline CDR1 and CDR2 sequences are MDHEN and SYDVKM. The CDR3 DNA follows: TGTGCCAGCAGTTTATTTGGGGGCCGCAATCAGCCCCAGCATTTT. As protein: CASSLFGGRNQPQHF.

This clone was counted a few times. V is TRBV30 and J is TRBJ2-2; D remains unclear. Trimming stripped 7 bases from V and 6 bases from J, with 9 bases between. This CDR3 region has 11 residues. Germline V gene data show CDR1 as GTSNPN and CDR2 as SVGIG (reference sequence). The CDR3, as DNA: TGTGCCTCGCCCAGGTCCGGGGAGCTGTTTTTT. Its translation: CASPRSGELFF.